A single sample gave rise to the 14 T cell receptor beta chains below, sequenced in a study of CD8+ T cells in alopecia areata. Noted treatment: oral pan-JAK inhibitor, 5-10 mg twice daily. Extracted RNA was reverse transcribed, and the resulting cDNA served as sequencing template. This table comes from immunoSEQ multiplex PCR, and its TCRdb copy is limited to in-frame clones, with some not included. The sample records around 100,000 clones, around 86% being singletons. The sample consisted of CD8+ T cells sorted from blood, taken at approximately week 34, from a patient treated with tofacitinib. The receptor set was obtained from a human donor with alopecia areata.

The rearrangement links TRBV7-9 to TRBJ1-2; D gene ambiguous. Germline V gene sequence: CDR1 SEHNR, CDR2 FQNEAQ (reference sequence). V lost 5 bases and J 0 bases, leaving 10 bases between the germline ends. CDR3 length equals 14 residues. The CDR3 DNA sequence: TGTGCCAGCAGCCATGGATCCTCTAACTATGGCTACACCTTC. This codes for CASSHGSSNYGYTF.

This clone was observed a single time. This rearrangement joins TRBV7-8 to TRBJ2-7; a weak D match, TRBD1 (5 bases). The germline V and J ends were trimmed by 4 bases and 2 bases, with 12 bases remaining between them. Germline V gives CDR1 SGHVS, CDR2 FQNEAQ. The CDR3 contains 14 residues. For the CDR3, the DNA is TGTGCCAGCAGCTCGTCGGCAGGGACCTACGAGCAGTACTTC. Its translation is CASSSSAGTYEQYF.

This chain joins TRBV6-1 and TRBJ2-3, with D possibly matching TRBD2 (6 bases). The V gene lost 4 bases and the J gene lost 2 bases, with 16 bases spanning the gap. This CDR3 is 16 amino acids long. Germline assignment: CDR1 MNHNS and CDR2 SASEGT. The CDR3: CASSALGSGVTDTQYF. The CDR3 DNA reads TGTGCCAGCAGTGCCTTGGGTAGCGGAGTCACAGATACGCAGTATTTT.

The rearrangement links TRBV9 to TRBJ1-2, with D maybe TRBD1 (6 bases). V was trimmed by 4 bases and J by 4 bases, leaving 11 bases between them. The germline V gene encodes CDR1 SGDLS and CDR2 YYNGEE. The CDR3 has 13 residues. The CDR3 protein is CASSLTGIYGYTF. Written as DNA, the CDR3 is TGTGCCAGCAGCCTTACAGGGATCTATGGCTACACCTTC.

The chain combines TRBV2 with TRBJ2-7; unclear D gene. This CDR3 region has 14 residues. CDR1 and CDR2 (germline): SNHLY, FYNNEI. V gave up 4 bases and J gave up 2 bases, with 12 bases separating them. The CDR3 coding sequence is TGTGCCAGCAGTGCGCTGGACGGAACCTACGAGCAGTACTTC. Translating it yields CASSALDGTYEQYF.

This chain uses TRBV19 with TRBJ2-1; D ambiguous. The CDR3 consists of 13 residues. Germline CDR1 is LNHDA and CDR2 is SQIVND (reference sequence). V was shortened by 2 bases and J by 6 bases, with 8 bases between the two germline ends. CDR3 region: CASSILHPNEQFF. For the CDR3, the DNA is TGTGCCAGTAGTATACTGCACCCCAATGAGCAGTTCTTC.

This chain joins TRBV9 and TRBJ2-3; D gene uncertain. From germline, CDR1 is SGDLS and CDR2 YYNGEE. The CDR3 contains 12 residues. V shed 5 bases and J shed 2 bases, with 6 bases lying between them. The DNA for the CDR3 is TGTGCCAGCAGTCTTTTCACAGATACGCAGTATTTT. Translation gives CASSLFTDTQYF.

In DNA, the CDR3 is TGTGCCAGCAGTTTTGCCGGACTAGCGGCTTACGAGCAGTACTTC. It specifies CASSFAGLAAYEQYF. The V and J genes are TRBV27 and TRBJ2-7; the match to TRBD2 covers 10 bases. Germline CDR1 is MNHEY and CDR2 is SMNVEV (reference sequence). This CDR3 comprises 15 residues. With V trimmed by 3 bases and J by 4 bases, 6 bases remained unmatched.

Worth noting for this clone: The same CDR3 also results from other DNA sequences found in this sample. The CDR3 region has the DNA TGCGCCAGCAGCTTGGGGGTCGGAGGCACAGATACGCAGTATTTT. Protein product: CASSLGVGGTDTQYF. The chain uses TRBV5-1 and TRBJ2-3; D is unresolved. The V gene's germline CDR1 is SGHRS and CDR2 YFSETQ. This CDR3 spans 15 amino acids. The ends were cut back, 0 bases at V and 1 base at J, with 9 bases in the middle. Full variable domain (remainder filled in from reference TRBV5-1 and TRBJ2-3): KAGVTQTPRYLIKTRGQQVTLSCSPISGHRSVSWYQQTPGQGLQFLFEYFSETQRNKGNFPGRFSGRQFSNSRSEMNVSTLELGDSALYLCASSLGVGGTDTQYFGPGTRLTVL.

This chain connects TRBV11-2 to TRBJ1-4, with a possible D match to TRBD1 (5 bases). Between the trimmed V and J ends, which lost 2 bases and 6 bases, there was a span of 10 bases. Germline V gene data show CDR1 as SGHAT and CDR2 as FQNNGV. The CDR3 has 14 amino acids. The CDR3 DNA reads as TGTGCCAGCAGCTTACTTCAGGGCGATGAAAAACTGTTTTTT. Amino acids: CASSLLQGDEKLFF.

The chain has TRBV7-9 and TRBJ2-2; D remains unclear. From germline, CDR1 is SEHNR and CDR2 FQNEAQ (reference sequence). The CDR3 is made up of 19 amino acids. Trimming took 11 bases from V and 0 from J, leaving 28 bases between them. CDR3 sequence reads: CAGPLDETIQNANTGELFF. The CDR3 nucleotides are TGTGCCGGACCGCTGGATGAGACAATACAGAACGCGAACACCGGGGAGCTGTTTTTT.

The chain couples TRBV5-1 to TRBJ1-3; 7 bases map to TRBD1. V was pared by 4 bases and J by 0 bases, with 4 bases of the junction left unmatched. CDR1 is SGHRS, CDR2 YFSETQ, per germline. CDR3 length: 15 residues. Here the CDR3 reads CASSAGQSSGNTIYF. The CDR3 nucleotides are TGCGCCAGCAGCGCGGGACAGTCCTCTGGAAACACCATATATTTT.

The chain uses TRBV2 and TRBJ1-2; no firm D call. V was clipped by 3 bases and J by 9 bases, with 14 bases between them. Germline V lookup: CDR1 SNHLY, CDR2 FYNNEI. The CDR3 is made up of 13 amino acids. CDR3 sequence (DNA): TGTGCCAGCAGTGATTATGCCGGGAGAAGCTACACCTTC. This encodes CASSDYAGRSYTF. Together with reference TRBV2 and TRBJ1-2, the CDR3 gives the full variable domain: EPEVTQTPSHQVTQMGQEVILRCVPISNHLYFYWYRQILGQKVEFLVSFYNNEISEKSEIFDDQFSVERPDGSNFTLKIRSTKLEDSAMYFCASSDYAGRSYTFGSGTRLTVV.

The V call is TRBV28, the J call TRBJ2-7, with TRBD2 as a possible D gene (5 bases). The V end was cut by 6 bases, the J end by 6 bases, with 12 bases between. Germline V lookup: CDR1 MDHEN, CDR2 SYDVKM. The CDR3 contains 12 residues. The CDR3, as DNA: TGTGCCAGCAGCTACGGGGAATCCGAGCAGTACTTC. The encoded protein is CASSYGESEQYF.